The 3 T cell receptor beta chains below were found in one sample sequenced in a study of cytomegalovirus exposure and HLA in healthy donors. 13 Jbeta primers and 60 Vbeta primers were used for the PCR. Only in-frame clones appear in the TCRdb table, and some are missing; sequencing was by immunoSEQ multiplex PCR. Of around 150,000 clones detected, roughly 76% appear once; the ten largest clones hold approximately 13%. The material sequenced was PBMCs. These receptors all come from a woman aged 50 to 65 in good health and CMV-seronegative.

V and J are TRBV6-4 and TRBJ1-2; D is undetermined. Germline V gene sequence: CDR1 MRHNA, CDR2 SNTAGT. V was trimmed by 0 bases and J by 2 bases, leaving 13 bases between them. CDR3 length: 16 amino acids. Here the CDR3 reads CASSDSRRPSNYGYTF. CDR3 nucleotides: TGTGCCAGCAGTGACTCGCGGAGACCATCCAACTATGGCTACACCTTC.

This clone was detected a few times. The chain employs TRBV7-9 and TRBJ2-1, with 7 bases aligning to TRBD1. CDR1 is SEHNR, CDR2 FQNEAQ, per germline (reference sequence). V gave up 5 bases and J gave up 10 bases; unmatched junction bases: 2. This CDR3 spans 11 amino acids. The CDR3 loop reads CASSQGVEQFF. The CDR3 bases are TGTGCCAGCAGCCAGGGGGTCGAGCAGTTCTTC.

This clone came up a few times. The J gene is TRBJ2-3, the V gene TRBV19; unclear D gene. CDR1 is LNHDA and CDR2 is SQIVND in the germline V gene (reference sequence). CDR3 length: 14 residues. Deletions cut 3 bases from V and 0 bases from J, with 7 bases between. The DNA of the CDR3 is TGTGCCAGTAGTATCGATAGAAGCACAGATACGCAGTATTTT. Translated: CASSIDRSTDTQYF.